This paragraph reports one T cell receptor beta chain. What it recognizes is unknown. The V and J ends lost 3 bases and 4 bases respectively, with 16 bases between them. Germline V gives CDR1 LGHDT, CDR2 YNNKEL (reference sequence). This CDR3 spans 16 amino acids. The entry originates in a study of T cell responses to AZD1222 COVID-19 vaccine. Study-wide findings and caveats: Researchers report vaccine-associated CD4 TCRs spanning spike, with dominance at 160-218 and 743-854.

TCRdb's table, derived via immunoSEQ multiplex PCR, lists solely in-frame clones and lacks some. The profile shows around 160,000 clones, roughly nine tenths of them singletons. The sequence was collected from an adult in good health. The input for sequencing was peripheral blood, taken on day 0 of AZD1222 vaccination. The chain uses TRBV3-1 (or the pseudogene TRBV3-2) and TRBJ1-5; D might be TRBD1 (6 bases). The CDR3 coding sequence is TGTGCCAGCAGCCATTTCGAGGGGGGCGGGAATCAGCCCCAGCATTTT. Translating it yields CASSHFEGGGNQPQHF.